This TCR beta chain was retrieved from a study of cytomegalovirus exposure and HLA in healthy donors. In the case of this clone: Because the CDR3's place on the DNA is in doubt, the DNA is left out and the CDR3 is given as listed by TCRdb.

The V gene's germline CDR1 is LNHNV and CDR2 YYDKDF (reference sequence). From its first to its last residue, the CDR3 has 14 amino acids. Some clones are missing from TCRdb's copy, which holds only in-frame ones; the method was immunoSEQ multiplex PCR. Of a few hundred thousand clones in the sample, roughly 90% were seen once. The chain couples TRBV15 to TRBJ1-1; the D segment call TRBD1 is taken from the table without a DNA check. Sequencing was carried out using PBMCs. The clonotype comes from a young woman in good health and CMV-seronegative. The CDR3 region is CATSRGQVGAGAFF.